The source of this T cell receptor (beta chain) is a study of control samples from healthy donors and cancer patients. Some clones are missing from TCRdb's copy, which holds only in-frame ones; the method was immunoSEQ multiplex PCR. The data show roughly 130,000 clones, with roughly 94% seen just once and 12% to 15% held by the top ten. CDR1 and CDR2 from the germline V gene are LGHDT and YNNKEL (reference sequence). Trimming took 0 bases from V and 2 from J; bases not matched to a gene: 5. The CDR3 consists of 16 residues. This chain joins TRBV3-1 (or the pseudogene TRBV3-2) and TRBJ2-7; 9 nucleotides align to TRBD2. The sequenced material came from PBMCs. This clonotype originated in a man aged 60-69 years with colorectal cancer. The CDR3 protein is CASSQDYLAGTYEQYF. The DNA of the CDR3 is TGTGCCAGCAGCCAAGATTATCTAGCGGGAACCTACGAGCAGTACTTC.